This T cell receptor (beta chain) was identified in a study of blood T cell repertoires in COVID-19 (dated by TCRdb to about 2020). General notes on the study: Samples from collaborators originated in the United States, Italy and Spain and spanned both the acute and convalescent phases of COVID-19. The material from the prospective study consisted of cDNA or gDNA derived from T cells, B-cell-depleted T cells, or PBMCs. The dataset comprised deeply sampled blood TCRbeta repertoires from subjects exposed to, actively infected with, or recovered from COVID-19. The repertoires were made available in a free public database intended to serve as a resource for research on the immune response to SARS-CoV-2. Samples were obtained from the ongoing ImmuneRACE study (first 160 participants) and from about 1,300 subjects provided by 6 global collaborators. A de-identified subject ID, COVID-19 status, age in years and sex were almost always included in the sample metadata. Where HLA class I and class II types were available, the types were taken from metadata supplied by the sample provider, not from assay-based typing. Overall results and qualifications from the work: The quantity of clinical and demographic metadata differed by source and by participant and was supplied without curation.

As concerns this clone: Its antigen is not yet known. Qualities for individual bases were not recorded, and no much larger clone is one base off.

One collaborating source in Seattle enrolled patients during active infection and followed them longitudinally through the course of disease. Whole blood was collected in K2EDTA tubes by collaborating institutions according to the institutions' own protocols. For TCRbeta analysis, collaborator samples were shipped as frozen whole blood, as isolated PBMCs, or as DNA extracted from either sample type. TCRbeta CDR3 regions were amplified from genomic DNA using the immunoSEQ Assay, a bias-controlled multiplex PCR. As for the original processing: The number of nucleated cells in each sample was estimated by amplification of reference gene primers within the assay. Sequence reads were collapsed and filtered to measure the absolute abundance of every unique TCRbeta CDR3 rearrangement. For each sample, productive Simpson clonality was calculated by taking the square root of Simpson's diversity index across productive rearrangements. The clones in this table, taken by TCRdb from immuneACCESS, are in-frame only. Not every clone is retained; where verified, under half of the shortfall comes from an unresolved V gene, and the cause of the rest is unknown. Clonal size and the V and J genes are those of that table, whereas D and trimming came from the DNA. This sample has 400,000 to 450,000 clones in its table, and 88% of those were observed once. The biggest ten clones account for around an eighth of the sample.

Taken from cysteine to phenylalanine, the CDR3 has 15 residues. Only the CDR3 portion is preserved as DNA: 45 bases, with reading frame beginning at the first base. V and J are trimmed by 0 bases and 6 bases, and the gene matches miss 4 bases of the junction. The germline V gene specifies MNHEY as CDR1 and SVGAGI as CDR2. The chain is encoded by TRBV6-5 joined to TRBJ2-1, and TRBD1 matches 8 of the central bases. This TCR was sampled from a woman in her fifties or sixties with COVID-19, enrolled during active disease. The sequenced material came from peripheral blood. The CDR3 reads CASSYSAGGFNEQFF. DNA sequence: TGTGCCAGCAGTTACTCGGCAGGGGGCTTCAATGAGCAGTTCTTC.